Listed below are T cell receptor beta chains from one sample, sequenced in a study of metastatic and nonmetastatic thyroid tumors. TCRdb reprocessed the PCR reads via MiXCR. The data contain roughly 98,000 clones, just under 15% of them singletons. Input material: blood. Receptor source: a female donor with papillary thyroid cancer or a benign thyroid nodule (not recorded which). Some clones in this sample may be carry-over from other donors' samples. Each CDR3 is given with its conserved first and last residue. A D gene is named only where the DNA matches it firmly. Only some rows state a clone size, as once, few, many or a class for expanded clones.

v_gene,d_gene,abundance,CDR3aa
TRBV18,NA,many,CASSPQGGTTNYGYTF
TRBV7-2,NA,NA,CASRLNAGAGSTIYF
TRBV11-3,NA,many,CASSRQGDTQYF
TRBV5-1,NA,many,CASSLEGTVTQYF
TRBV12-3/TRBV12-4,NA,NA,CVTQRAGGYTIYF
TRBV5-6,TRBD1,few,CASSFGTATNEKLFF
TRBV6-2/TRBV6-3,NA,many,CASSYERVLYEQYF
TRBV28,TRBD1,many,CASGTGVDTQYF
TRBV3-1,NA,many,CANSQRGAGQPQHF
TRBV6-5,NA,few,CASSYGGRLGGKLSF
TRBV20-1,NA,many,CSARDSGSGPQHF
TRBV12-5,NA,many,CASGIYTTGELFF
TRBV6-1,NA,many,CASSPGGGRSNQPQHF
TRBV9,TRBD1,many,CASSVPGRTGNGYTF
TRBV11-1,NA,once,CASSSVGNGTSYEQYF
TRBV9,NA,NA,CASSRGSGNQPQHF
TRBV11-2,NA,NA,CASSAPTRYEQYF
TRBV5-1,NA,many,CASSFGSSILETQYF
TRBV12-3/TRBV12-4,TRBD1,medium-sized,CASSGQGPYNEQFF
TRBV7-9,NA,many,CASSLVSAWGTEAFF
TRBV10-3,NA,many,CATTAGGDTGELFF
TRBV3-1,NA,many,CASSQGAGQSYQPQHF
TRBV25-1,NA,many,CASSFRGSSYEQYF
TRBV28,NA,many,CASGAGVVGYTF
TRBV12-3/TRBV12-4,NA,many,CASSLAPQGGNTIYF
TRBV28,NA,many,CASSPANTINTEAFF
TRBV10-3,TRBD2,NA,CAVSGEGIETQYF
TRBV11-2,NA,many,CASRDVPGTRENTGELFF
TRBV18,NA,few,CASSRRETGRMNTEAFF
TRBV6-1,NA,many,CASRRGVEQPQHF
TRBV11-2,NA,NA,CASSAPGVGTEAFF
TRBV6-1,NA,few,CASSSLSTGLVETQYF
TRBV5-1,NA,many,CASSLAGGRTASGANVLTF
TRBV7-2,NA,NA,CASRKGFNQPQHF
TRBV3-1,TRBD2,NA,CASSHTLGGGPDTQYF
TRBV7-8,NA,NA,CASTRQAVSGANVLTF
TRBV28,NA,NA,CASRRDMGNHPQHF
TRBV27,NA,few,CASRVTGAHSGANVLTF
TRBV15,TRBD2,many,CATSRGAFGGGTKLAYEQYF
TRBV6-2/TRBV6-3,NA,NA,CASSSTRGAVQF
TRBV2,NA,many,CASSEALGGGVETQYF
TRBV4-1,NA,NA,CASSPAERFTGELFF
TRBV10-2,NA,many,CASSESNVNQPQHF
TRBV2,NA,many,CASRDNGPYNEQFF
TRBV24-1,NA,many,CATSEPKKGADTQYF
TRBV28,TRBD1,few,CASSHSGQGEGNGYTF
TRBV6-1,NA,NA,CASSMNSLGDCDF
TRBV27,NA,many,CASSSSPAEGNSPLHF
TRBV15,TRBD1,many,CATSSGTGVYEQYF
TRBV28,NA,many,CASSFKGNTIYF
TRBV5-1,TRBD2,many,CASSFGGGTDTQYF
TRBV10-3,NA,many,CAISDTGSNSPLHF
TRBV7-9,NA,many,CASSHEGSRNTEAFF
TRBV11-1,TRBD2,few,CASSLGLAGATDTQYF
TRBV2,NA,many,CASRGEAGNEQFF
TRBV25-1,TRBD2,many,CASSELGTSGGPFTDTQYF
TRBV6-1,NA,NA,CASSLLGGGGQDTQYF
TRBV29-1,TRBD1,many,CSSRGTADYGYTF